The 3 T cell receptor beta chains given below trace back to one sample, sequenced in a study of T cells in women clearing cervical HPV infection. Profiling relied on immunoSEQ multiplex PCR, and the TCRdb table lists in-frame clones only, not all of them. Recorded for this sample: roughly 30,000 clones. The sequenced material came from blood buffy coat. These receptors were taken from a woman aged 18 to 69 with a cervical HPV16 infection that either progressed to CIN3+ or cleared (not recorded which).

In regard to this clone: The CDR3 goes on 3 residues after the read ends, and that part is filled in from the germline J gene. The chain is built from TRBV19 and TRBJ2-7, with 7 nucleotides matching TRBD2. The germline V gene encodes CDR1 LNHDA and CDR2 SQIVND (reference sequence). After removal of 10 bases from V and 5 bases from J, the junction contained 11 bases not matched to a gene. The CDR3 totals 13 residues. The CDR3 loop reads CATAAGSVNEQYF. The DNA read from the CDR3 is TGTGCCACCGCAGCGGGATCAGTCAACGAG.

Turning to this clone: The read halts 3 residues ahead of the CDR3 end, with the missing end drawn from the germline J gene. The chain combines TRBV18 with TRBJ1-2; 9 bases fit TRBD1. The germline V gene has CDR1 KGHSH and CDR2 LQKENI. The CDR3 contains 15 residues. The sequenced part of the CDR3 DNA is TGTGCCAGCTCACCACAGGGACAGGGCTTCTACGAC. This encodes CASSPQGQGFYD. From start to end, the CDR3 is CASSPQGQGFYDYTF.

A remark on this clone: Coverage ceases 3 residues before the CDR3 finishes, and the germline J gene fills in the end. The chain links TRBV4-1 to TRBJ2-3, with 10 nucleotides matching TRBD2. This CDR3 has 18 amino acids. Germline loops: CDR1 MGHRA, CDR2 YSYEKL. Germline trimming cut 1 base from V and 4 bases from J; bases unmatched to any gene: 11. This CDR3 reads CASSQVGLAGDGADTQYF. CDR3 bases read: TGCGCCAGCAGCCAAGTTGGGCTAGCGGGAGATGGGGCAGATACG.